The clone carrying this TCR beta chain has just a few counts. No antigen is known for it. The donors were part of the validation cohort, which consisted of some 120 subjects and was separate from the first cohort of around 620 subjects. V was pared by 2 bases and J by 7 bases, with 6 bases of the junction left unmatched. The germline V gene has CDR1 SEHNR and CDR2 FQNEAQ (reference sequence). CDR3 size: 14 residues. Some clones are missing from TCRdb's copy, which holds only in-frame ones; the method was immunoSEQ multiplex PCR. Of 56,000 or so clones in the sample, around 93% were seen once. This entry belongs to a study of cytomegalovirus exposure and HLA in healthy donors. Across the whole study: The 95 to 150 validation repertoires, a later analysis reported, used the same platform as the approximately 700 first-cohort repertoires.

Study outcomes and limitations: Researchers catalogued approximately 170 TCR beta chains as cytomegalovirus-associated.

The chain links TRBV7-9 to TRBJ1-1, with 8 positions matching TRBD1. This clonotype was sampled from a woman aged 18-29 years in good health and CMV-seropositive. The specimen sequenced was PBMCs. The CDR3 is CASSLLTGGVEAFF. The CDR3 coding sequence is TGTGCCAGCAGCTTATTAACAGGGGGAGTTGAAGCTTTCTTT.